This is a list of T cell receptor beta chains from one sample in a study of CD8 T cells in Susac syndrome. MiXCR was run by TCRdb on the immunoSEQ multiplex PCR reads, yielding one entry per CDR3 protein. The sample includes about 190,000 distinct CDR3 sequences, 85% to 95% of them seen just once. The sequenced sample was CD8+ T cells from PBMCs. These TCRs come from a human donor with Susac syndrome. Both conserved end residues are part of each CDR3. The D gene is left open where the match is weak. Only some rows state a clone size, as once, few, many or a class for expanded clones.

v_call,j_call,d_call,clone_size,cdr3_aa,cdr3_nt
TRBV9,TRBJ2-7,.,.,CASSVASRSGVNEQYF,TGTGCCAGCAGCGTAGCCTCAAGGTCTGGCGTGAACGAGCAGTACTTC
TRBV9,TRBJ2-7,.,.,CASSVRGEDSYEQYF,TGTGCCAGCAGCGTAAGGGGGGAAGACTCCTACGAGCAGTACTTC
TRBV4-1,TRBJ1-1,.,.,CASSQEWHTEAFF,TGCGCCAGCAGCCAAGAATGGCACACTGAAGCTTTCTTT
TRBV25-1,TRBJ2-7,TRBD1,.,CASSEIGQGYEQYF,TGTGCCAGCAGTGAAATAGGACAGGGTTACGAGCAGTACTTC
TRBV15,TRBJ1-5,TRBD1,.,CATSRDGTGTFQPQHF,TGTGCCACCAGCAGAGATGGGACAGGGACGTTTCAACCCCAGCATTTT
TRBV9,TRBJ2-1,TRBD1,.,CASSRWDRGNEQFF,TGTGCCAGCAGCCGATGGGACAGGGGGAATGAGCAGTTCTTC
TRBV20-1,TRBJ1-2,TRBD1,.,CSARGQEQNYGYTF,TGCAGTGCCCGGGGACAGGAACAGAACTATGGCTACACCTTC
TRBV11-2,TRBJ2-7,.,once,CASRGLASYEQYF,TGTGCCAGCAGGGGTTTAGCGTCCTACGAGCAGTACTTC
TRBV29-1,TRBJ2-2,TRBD1,.,CSVWGKQGAGELFF,TGCAGCGTTTGGGGCAAACAGGGGGCCGGGGAGCTGTTTTTT
TRBV9,TRBJ2-2,TRBD2,.,CASSTSGAGELFF,TGTGCCAGCAGTACTAGCGGGGCTGGGGAGCTGTTTTTT
TRBV7-9,TRBJ2-7,.,.,CASSPPGSPHEQYF,TGTGCCAGCAGCCCCCCCGGATCACCCCACGAGCAGTACTTC
TRBV4-1,TRBJ2-7,TRBD1,.,CASSQDLWQGANEQYF,TGCGCCAGCAGCCAAGACTTATGGCAGGGGGCCAACGAGCAGTACTTC